The present TCR beta chain was sequenced within a study of human T cells and chemical hapten exposure (dated by TCRdb to 2020 to 2023). Describing the broader study: For sensitization, 2% DPC in acetone was applied to a roughly 2 cm by roughly 2 cm area of upper inner arm skin. Weekly therapeutic DPC doses were additionally applied to the scalp of patients throughout the roughly 22-week study period. Patch tests used Finn chambers with 0.01% DPC on the upper back, scored after 6 days by International Contact Dermatitis Research Group standards. The patient cohort, mostly female, included alopecia areata with under or over 50% scalp involvement, alopecia totalis and alopecia universalis. Libraries were combined into a pool for sequencing, and differences in TCR yield between samples came mainly from small differences in library volumes within the pool. Peripheral blood TCR repertoire changes were tracked in vivo in alopecia patients during primary and secondary sensitization to the hapten diphenylcyclopropenone (DPC). Blood samples were taken from patients before sensitization (week 0) and then at 2, 6 and about 24 weeks after DPC sensitization. Approximately 28 alopecia patients gave blood for TCR sequencing at one to four time points (pre-sensitization, 2, 6 and 24 weeks).

Explained via the paper, the time point label denotes: patch test 2, 6 weeks after DPC sensitization. The intended sense of this specimen's treatment or condition label: therapeutic diphenylcyclopropenone sensitization with weekly scalp DPC. Blood at each patch-test visit was drawn before the patch test was applied. Patients were considered eligible if aged 18 to 70, diagnosed with alopecia and deemed suitable for DPC therapy, and patients were excluded if pregnant. Total RNA was extracted from unfractionated whole blood collected in Tempus Blood RNA tubes. Study-wide findings and limitations: The number of TCRs above 1 in 1000 frequency did not change with DPC sensitization; there was no evidence of global repertoire structure alterations. Patch test score correlated positively with the number of PT1 expanded TCRs, reaching significance at thresholds 8, 16 and 32 but not at 4. After repeated subsampling, changes were observed in the strength of the expansion versus patch-test correlation and in the threshold at which the correlation became significant. All patients had alopecia, a presumed autoimmune disease, so their immune response might differ from that of healthy individuals. Significantly more large CDR3 similarity clusters were formed by expanded TCRs than by pre-sensitization or healthy control sets, consistent with antigen-driven responses.

Library method: RACE. These reads were obtained on a NextSeq 500. During library preparation, unique molecular identifiers were attached to individual cDNA molecules so that TCRs could be counted in a quantitative, reproducible way. For every blood RNA sample, sequencing covered both the TCR alpha and TCR beta chains. Per the original workflow: The median number of TCRs per sample was around 100,000, ranging from roughly 23,224 to 690,600. V, J and CDR3 annotation of the TCR reads was performed with the Decombinator software suite. To make PS versus PT1 abundance plots, every sample was subsampled to the same number of TCRs (28,000). Expanded TCRs were defined as absent before sensitization and observed at least eight times at the 2-week time point. The public reads were quality trimmed at Q25 with fastp and then assembled into clones with MiXCR by TCRdb, keeping productive beta chains. Merged by CDR3 protein, the rows form single entries marked with the most common genes and DNA. TCRdb, rather than the study authors, made the V and J calls. The sample yields roughly 150,000 distinct CDR3 sequences; around 11% were counted once. About 1.4% of the sample is taken by the ten largest.

From cysteine to phenylalanine, the CDR3 is 16 amino acids long. Solely the CDR3 DNA is kept, with 48 bases framed from the first base. Deletion took 0 bases off V and 4 bases off J, with a span of 16 bases between the germline ends. CDR1 and CDR2, looked up from the germline V gene, are SGHRS and YFSETQ. In this sample, this clonotype turned up many times. The antigen it recognizes is unknown. Base qualities are not at hand, and no much larger clone is one base apart. The source material was whole blood, sampled in connection with sensitization to the hapten diphenylcyclopropenone (DPC). The sequence links TRBV5-1 to TRBJ1-1; TRBD1 is a weak D gene call, 5 bases matching. This receptor was taken from a woman aged 45-59 years with alopecia areata. Some clones in this sample may be carry-over from other donors' samples. The base sequence is TGCGCCAGCAGCTTGGGCGGCAGGGCGGCTGGCACTGAAGCTTTCTTT. It encodes CASSLGGRAAGTEAFF.